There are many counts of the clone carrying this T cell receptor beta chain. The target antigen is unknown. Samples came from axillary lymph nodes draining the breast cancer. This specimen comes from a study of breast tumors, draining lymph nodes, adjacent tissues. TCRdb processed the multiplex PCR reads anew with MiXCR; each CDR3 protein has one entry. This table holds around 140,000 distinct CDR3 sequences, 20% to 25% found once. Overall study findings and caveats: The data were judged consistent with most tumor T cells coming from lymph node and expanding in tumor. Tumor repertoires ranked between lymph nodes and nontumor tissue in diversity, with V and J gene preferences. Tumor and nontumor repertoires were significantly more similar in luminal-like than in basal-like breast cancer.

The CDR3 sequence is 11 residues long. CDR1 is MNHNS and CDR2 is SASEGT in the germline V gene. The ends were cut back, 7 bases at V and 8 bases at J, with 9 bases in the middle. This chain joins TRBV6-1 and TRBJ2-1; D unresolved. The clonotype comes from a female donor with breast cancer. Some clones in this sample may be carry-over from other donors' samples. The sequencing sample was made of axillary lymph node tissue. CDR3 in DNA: TGTGCCAGCATTCTAGTTGATGAGCAGTTCTTC. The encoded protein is CASILVDEQFF.